Listed here are 4 T cell receptor beta chains from one sample, sequenced in a study of tumor-infiltrating lymphocytes in primary liver carcinoma. Co-extraction of RNA and DNA was performed on roughly 20-34 mg of unsorted bulk tissue. Using a constant-region primer together with ProtoScript II reverse transcriptase, TCR beta cDNA was made from 500 to 650 ng of total RNA. Three nested multiplex PCR rounds, a slightly modified ARM-PCR method, built the TCR beta libraries. A C-beta reverse primer was combined with TRBV1-TRBV30 forward primers in the first two PCR rounds, and each round had approximately 9 cycles. MiXCR was run by TCRdb on the multiplex PCR reads, yielding one entry per CDR3 protein. The sample lists fewer than 250,000 distinct CDR3 sequences, approximately 86% occurring once. Material: tumor tissue from primary liver carcinoma. The source of these receptors is a man aged 40-50 years with primary liver carcinoma and hepatitis B virus infection.

Of note for this clonotype: Compared with germline, one end of the junction differs, possibly owing to a read error. This chain links TRBV5-4 with TRBJ2-2, with D perhaps TRBD2 (5 bases). CDR3 length equals 14 residues. Germline V CDR1 and CDR2: SGHNT, YYREEE (reference sequence). CDR3 sequence (DNA): TGTGCCAGCAGCTTTGATGAGCGCACCTGGGAGCTGTCTTTT. This gives the protein CASSFDERTWELSF.

J is TRBJ2-7 and V is TRBV11-1; D is tentatively TRBD1 or TRBD2 (5 bases each). CDR3 length: 13 amino acids. Trimming cost V 7 bases and J 6 bases, with 16 bases left between them. CDR1 is SGHAT and CDR2 is FQDESV in the germline V gene (reference sequence). The CDR3 DNA reads TGTGCCAGCACGGAAGACAGTGGGACCGAGCAGTACTTC. Translating gives CASTEDSGTEQYF. Supplemented by reference TRBV11-1 and TRBJ2-7, the full variable domain reads EAEVAQSPRYKITEKSQAVAFWCDPISGHATLYWYRQILGQGPELLVQFQDESVVDDSQLPKDRFSAERLKGVDSTLKIQPAELGDSAMYLCASTEDSGTEQYFGPGTRLTVT.

This chain links TRBV6-1 with TRBJ1-2; TRBD1 is a possible D gene (6 bases). The CDR3 is made up of 15 amino acids. Germline-derived CDR1 and CDR2 are MNHNS and SASEGT. CDR3 protein: CVISVVGGADYGYTF. For the CDR3, the DNA is TGTGTCATCTCAGTGGTGGGGGGCGCCGACTATGGCTACACCTTC.

In its sample, this clonotype was seen once. At one of its ends the junction is not consistent with the germline gene, which may arise from a read error. The chain employs TRBV4-2 and TRBJ2-3, with 14 bases lining up with TRBD2. This CDR3 has 20 residues. In germline, CDR1 is LGHNA, CDR2 YNFKEQ. The CDR3 region is CASDQDLPSGTSGRADTQYF. CDR3 nucleotide sequence: TGCGCCAGCGATCAAGATCTTCCCTCCGGGACTAGCGGGAGAGCAGATACGCAGTATTTT.